This TCR beta chain was sequenced during a study of blood T cell repertoires in COVID-19. Study overall: COVID-19 samples collected from the United States, Italy and Spain covered acute and convalescent phases. T cells, B-cell-depleted T cells, or PBMCs supplied cDNA or gDNA.

The CDR3 is 13 residues long. Trimming took 1 base from V and 9 from J, leaving 11 bases between them. Looked up from germline, CDR1 is SEHNR and CDR2 is FQNEAQ (reference sequence). The data were produced by immunoSEQ multiplex PCR, yet TCRdb's version contains in-frame clones alone and is incomplete. The table records 230,000 or so clones, about 88% of them present only once. Sequencing was performed on PBMCs or T cells enriched from blood (not recorded which). The receptor's source is a woman in her fifties or sixties who had been exposed to COVID-19. This sequence joins TRBV7-9 and TRBJ2-3; D remains ambiguous. CDR3 DNA sequence: TGTGCCAGCAGCTTAGGTTTGGTCGAGACGCAGTATTTT. Translated: CASSLGLVETQYF.